Below are 26 T cell receptor beta chains sequenced from a single sample in a study of T cell responses to AZD1222 COVID-19 vaccine. Sequenced by immunoSEQ multiplex PCR; TCRdb stores in-frame clones only, minus some. This table has fewer than 120,000 clones, about nine tenths appearing once. The material sequenced was peripheral blood, taken on day 0 of AZD1222 vaccination. These receptors all come from an adult in good health.

This chain joins TRBV27 and TRBJ1-1; possibly TRBD1 for D (6 bases). CDR1 is MNHEY and CDR2 is SMNVEV in the germline V gene (reference sequence). The germline V and J ends were trimmed by 5 bases and 2 bases, with 12 bases remaining between them. There are 14 residues in the CDR3. CDR3 DNA sequence: TGTGCCAGCAGTACGGACAGAATTAACACTGAAGCTTTCTTT. Translated: CASSTDRINTEAFF.

J is TRBJ1-2 and V is TRBV24-1; 8 positions match TRBD1. V shed 4 bases and J 8 bases; nucleotides not matched to a gene: 5. This CDR3 is built from 13 residues. Germline V lookup: CDR1 KGHDR, CDR2 SFDVKD. The CDR3 DNA follows: TGTGCCACCAGTGAGAGGACAGGGCGAGGCTACACCTTC. This encodes CATSERTGRGYTF.

This chain joins TRBV2 and TRBJ2-5; 11 bases map to TRBD2. This CDR3 contains 14 residues. The germline V gene encodes CDR1 SNHLY and CDR2 FYNNEI. V lost 6 bases to trimming and J lost 14 bases; unmatched junction nucleotides: 14. The CDR3 sequence is CASRPGSGGAPHYF. The CDR3 coding sequence is TGTGCCAGCAGACCCGGTAGCGGGGGGGCCCCTCACTACTTC.

J is TRBJ1-2 and V is TRBV3-1 (or the pseudogene TRBV3-2); D is undetermined. The CDR3 runs to 13 residues. Germline V gene data show CDR1 as LGHDT and CDR2 as YNNKEL (reference sequence). The V end was cut by 4 bases, the J end by 3 bases, with 9 bases between. The CDR3 region has the DNA TGTGCCAGCAGCCCCGGAGACTACTATGGCTACACCTTC. It specifies CASSPGDYYGYTF.

For the CDR3, the DNA is TGTGCCAGCAGCCGGACAGGGAACTATGGCTACACCTTC. This translates into CASSRTGNYGYTF. The V and J genes are TRBV6-5 and TRBJ1-2, with 8 positions matching TRBD1. Losses at the gene ends were 6 bases for V and 2 bases for J; bases not matched to a gene: 2. Germline values: CDR1 MNHEY, CDR2 SVGAGI. This CDR3 has 13 residues.

V and J are TRBV28 and TRBJ1-3; D not certain. Trimming stripped 6 bases from V and 1 base from J, with 13 bases between. From germline, CDR1 is MDHEN and CDR2 SYDVKM. The CDR3 totals 15 residues. This CDR3 reads CASRQTRNSGNTIYF. The CDR3 DNA sequence: TGTGCCAGCAGACAAACAAGAAATTCTGGAAACACCATATATTTT.

This clone appeared a single time. The chain links TRBV2 to TRBJ1-5, with 7 positions matching TRBD1. The CDR3 consists of 14 residues. V was pared by 7 bases and J by 3 bases, with 6 bases of the junction left unmatched. The V gene's germline CDR1 is SNHLY and CDR2 FYNNEI. This CDR3 reads CASTLTGNNQPQHF. The CDR3 DNA is TGTGCCAGCACATTGACAGGGAACAATCAGCCCCAGCATTTT.

The CDR3 DNA is TGTGCCAGTAGTATATCCGGGATCTCTGGAAACACCATATATTTT. Its protein product is CASSISGISGNTIYF. The chain employs TRBV19 and TRBJ1-3; no clear D. The germline CDR1 and CDR2 sequences are LNHDA and SQIVND (reference sequence). This CDR3 has 15 residues. V shed 2 bases and J shed 0 bases, with 8 bases lying between them.

CDR3 loop: CASSVGGFNQPQHF. CDR3 coding DNA: TGCGCCAGCAGTGTGGGGGGATTCAATCAGCCCCAGCATTTT. The gene calls are TRBV10-2 and TRBJ1-5; D perhaps matches TRBD1 (5 bases). The germline gives CDR1 WSHSY, CDR2 SAAADI. The CDR3 is made up of 14 amino acids. The V end lost 4 bases, the J end lost 3 bases, and 10 bases lay between the germline ends.

The V call is TRBV30, the J call TRBJ1-2, with D possibly matching TRBD1 (5 bases). Germline V gene data show CDR1 as GTSNPN and CDR2 as SVGIG (reference sequence). The V gene lost 1 base and the J gene lost 12 bases, with 15 bases spanning the gap. The CDR3 consists of 12 residues. The CDR3 reads CAWSAGTGENTF. CDR3 DNA sequence: TGTGCCTGGAGTGCCGGGACGGGGGAAAACACCTTC.

V gene TRBV5-1 combines with J gene TRBJ2-2; the D gene is possibly TRBD2 (5 bases). CDR3 size: 16 residues. The V end lost 2 bases, the J end lost 5 bases, and 16 bases lay between the germline ends. The germline V gene has CDR1 SGHRS and CDR2 YFSETQ. The CDR3 sequence: CASSFKARGPTGELFF. The CDR3 DNA is TGCGCCAGCAGCTTCAAGGCACGAGGGCCTACCGGGGAGCTGTTTTTT.

As DNA, the CDR3 is TGCGCCAGCAGTGAACGGCAGTCGAGTCGTGGCTACACCTTC. It specifies CASSERQSSRGYTF. V usage is TRBV10-2 and J usage is TRBJ1-2, with no clear D. With 3 bases removed from V and 7 bases from J, the gap between germline ends came to 15 bases. CDR1 is WSHSY, CDR2 SAAADI, per germline. The CDR3 spans 14 residues.

This clone was detected once. The chain links TRBV24-1 to TRBJ1-2; 7 nucleotides match TRBD1. The CDR3 extends over 14 amino acids. Germline values: CDR1 KGHDR, CDR2 SFDVKD. With 0 bases clipped from V and 6 bases from J, the junction kept 3 bases outside the gene matches. In nucleotides, the CDR3 is TGTGCCACCAGTGATTTGGAAGGGGGCGATGGCTACACCTTC. Encoded protein: CATSDLEGGDGYTF.

This clone was counted once. The gene calls are TRBV4-1 and TRBJ2-1; maybe TRBD2 (6 bases). CDR1 and CDR2 from the germline V gene are MGHRA and YSYEKL. The ends were cut back, 0 bases at V and 4 bases at J, with 13 bases in the middle. CDR3 size: 16 residues. In DNA form, the CDR3 reads TGCGCCAGCAGCCAAGATGGCGGGGACCCTTACAATGAGCAGTTCTTC. Translated, it gives CASSQDGGDPYNEQFF.

J is TRBJ2-7 and V is TRBV7-2, with D perhaps being TRBD1 or TRBD2 (6 bases each). The CDR3 extends over 14 amino acids. Trimming took off 5 bases at V and 3 bases at J, with 14 bases between the two ends. In germline, CDR1 is SGHTA, CDR2 FQGNSA. The CDR3 loop is CASSAGGSSYEQYF. The CDR3 nucleotides are TGTGCCAGCAGCGCCGGGGGCTCTAGCTACGAGCAGTACTTC.

The chain recombines TRBV19 with TRBJ1-2; no clear D. Germline V gene lookup returns CDR1 LNHDA and CDR2 SQIVND (reference sequence). This CDR3 region has 11 residues. Deletions cut 10 bases from V and 8 bases from J, with 14 bases between. CDR3 nucleotides: TGTGCCACCCCCGCGGCCTACGGCTACACCTTC. This sequence encodes CATPAAYGYTF.

V usage is TRBV19 and J usage is TRBJ2-3; 8 nucleotides align to TRBD1. The V segment lost 9 bases and the J segment 0 bases; nucleotides outside the gene matches: 17. The germline CDR1 and CDR2 sequences are LNHDA and SQIVND (reference sequence). The CDR3 spans 18 residues. The CDR3 DNA reads as TGTGCCAGGCCTTCGGGACAGGTCATAATTCCTAGCACAGATACGCAGTATTTT. It specifies CARPSGQVIIPSTDTQYF.

The chain joins TRBV9 to TRBJ2-1; D is undetermined. The CDR3 length is 12 residues. V lost 6 bases and J lost 2, with 6 bases in between. Looked up from germline, CDR1 is SGDLS and CDR2 is YYNGEE. In nucleotides, the CDR3 is TGTGCCAGCACCGAGACCTACAATGAGCAGTTCTTC. Translation: CASTETYNEQFF.

The chain links TRBV7-3 to TRBJ1-6; D unclear. Germline-derived CDR1 and CDR2 are SGHTA and FQGTGA. Trimming removed 5 bases from V and 8 bases from J, with 4 bases in between. This CDR3 spans 11 amino acids. DNA for the CDR3: TGTGCCAGCAGCATCGATTCACCCCTCCACTTT. It yields the protein CASSIDSPLHF.

J is TRBJ2-2 and V is TRBV19, with D hard to call. V dropped 1 base and J dropped 1 base, with 7 bases sitting between them. CDR3 length: 15 amino acids. Per the germline V gene, CDR1 is LNHDA and CDR2 is SQIVND (reference sequence). The CDR3 sequence: CASSIGLGNTGELFF. The DNA of the CDR3 is TGTGCCAGTAGTATAGGGTTGGGGAACACCGGGGAGCTGTTTTTT.

The CDR3 nucleotides read TGTGCGTACTCGGAGGGAAACGAGCAGTACTTC. This sequence encodes CAYSEGNEQYF. The chain carries TRBV30 and TRBJ2-7, with a weak D call TRBD2 (6 bases). Germline CDR1 reads GTSNPN; CDR2 reads SVGIG (reference sequence). The CDR3 runs to 11 residues.

This sequence joins TRBV19 and TRBJ2-1; D is unclear. Per the germline V gene, CDR1 is LNHDA and CDR2 is SQIVND (reference sequence). This CDR3 region has 14 residues. Between the trimmed V and J ends, which lost 7 bases and 1 base, there was a span of 11 bases. The CDR3 loop is CASTTAGSYNEQFF. Here the CDR3 DNA reads TGTGCCAGTACCACTGCCGGATCCTACAATGAGCAGTTCTTC. Filled out from reference TRBV19 and TRBJ2-1, the complete variable domain reads DGGITQSPKYLFRKEGQNVTLSCEQNLNHDAMYWYRQDPGQGLRLIYYSQIVNDFQKGDIAEGYSVSREKKESFPLTVTSAQKNPTAFYLCASTTAGSYNEQFFGPGTRLTVL.

This chain uses TRBV18 with TRBJ2-7; no clear D gene. Looked up from germline, CDR1 is KGHSH and CDR2 is LQKENI. The CDR3 has 14 residues. Trimming pared 1 base from V and 3 bases from J, leaving 10 bases between. The CDR3 nucleotides are TGTGCCAGCTCACCACAAGGGCTGAGCTACGAGCAGTACTTC. It specifies CASSPQGLSYEQYF. Complete variable domain (other parts from reference TRBV18 and TRBJ2-7): NAGVMQNPRHLVRRRGQEARLRCSPMKGHSHVYWYRQLPEEGLKFMVYLQKENIIDESGMPKERFSAEFPKEGPSILRIQQVVRGDSAAYFCASSPQGLSYEQYFGPGTRLTVT.

The rearrangement links TRBV5-5 to TRBJ2-5; the match to TRBD2 covers 9 bases. The J segment lost 5 bases and the V segment lost 0 bases, leaving 8 bases of the junction unmatched. Per germline, CDR1 SGHKS and CDR2 YYEKEE (reference sequence). The CDR3 consists of 16 residues. Here the CDR3 reads CASSLVGSGGSETQYF. The CDR3 DNA reads TGTGCCAGCAGCTTGGTGGGTAGCGGGGGCTCGGAGACCCAGTACTTC.

The genes are TRBV5-6 and TRBJ1-2; D call uncertain. The germline CDR1 and CDR2 sequences are SGHDT and YYEEEE. There are 11 residues in the CDR3. V was clipped by 2 bases and J by 5 bases, with 4 bases between them. CDR3 in DNA: TGTGCCAGCAGCTTCAGTTATGGCTACACCTTC. Its translation is CASSFSYGYTF.

A single count supports this clone. This sequence joins TRBV16 and TRBJ1-1; D is undetermined. The V gene lost 7 bases and the J gene lost 8 bases, with 17 bases spanning the gap. The CDR3 loop spans 13 amino acids. Germline V gene sequence: CDR1 KGHSY, CDR2 FQNENV. The CDR3 loop reads CASTPPYLREAFF. Here the CDR3 DNA reads TGTGCCAGCACCCCACCGTACCTCCGGGAAGCTTTCTTT. Using reference TRBV16 and TRBJ1-1 for the parts outside the CDR3, the full variable domain is GEEVAQTPKHLVRGEGQKAKLYCAPIKGHSYVFWYQQVLKNEFKFLISFQNENVFDETGMPKERFSAKCLPNSPCSLEIQATKLEDSAVYFCASTPPYLREAFFGQGTRLTVV.